These T cell receptor beta chains were read from a single sample in a study of blood T cell repertoires in COVID-19. Sequencing used immunoSEQ multiplex PCR; TCRdb keeps in-frame clones, though not all of them. This table holds approximately 300,000 clones, 75% to 90% found once. The sample taken for sequencing was peripheral blood. These TCRs come from a woman in her forties or fifties who had recovered from COVID-19. Each CDR3 is given with its conserved first and last residue. Fields, in order: J gene, V gene, clone size, D gene, CDR3 protein, CDR3 DNA. D genes are given only for firm matches. Rows may omit the clone size; those that give it use once, few, many or a size class.

TRBJ2-7,TRBV2,NA,TRBD2,CASSDPWLAVSYEQYF,TGTGCCAGCAGTGATCCCTGGCTAGCGGTCTCCTACGAGCAGTACTTC
TRBJ1-4,TRBV5-8,NA,TRBD1,CASSFGTEAEKLFF,TGTGCCAGCAGCTTCGGGACAGAGGCTGAAAAACTGTTTTTT
TRBJ1-1,TRBV3-1/TRBV3-2,NA,NA,CASSQVAARGTEAFF,TGTGCCAGCAGCCAAGTTGCAGCCCGAGGGACTGAAGCTTTCTTT
TRBJ1-5,TRBV28,NA,TRBD1,CASSHRGYQPQHF,TGTGCCAGCAGCCACAGGGGATATCAGCCCCAGCATTTT
TRBJ1-2,TRBV19,few,TRBD1,CASSRTGVVGYTF,TGTGCCAGTAGTCGGACAGGGGTCGTTGGCTACACCTTC
TRBJ1-3,TRBV29-1,NA,TRBD1,CSVHRDSSGNTIYF,TGCAGCGTTCACCGGGACAGCTCTGGAAACACCATATATTTT
TRBJ2-3,TRBV10-3,NA,NA,CAISEELNTDTQYF,TGTGCCATCAGTGAGGAGCTAAACACAGATACGCAGTATTTT
TRBJ2-1,TRBV7-3,NA,TRBD2,CASSSWTSGANNEQFF,TGTGCCAGCAGCTCTTGGACTAGCGGGGCCAACAATGAGCAGTTCTTC
TRBJ1-1,TRBV6-5,once,NA,CASSHRKNTEAFF,TGTGCCAGCAGTCACAGAAAGAACACTGAAGCTTTCTTT
TRBJ1-5,TRBV27,NA,NA,CASSPRQVDQPQHF,TGTGCCAGCAGTCCCCGACAGGTTGATCAGCCCCAGCATTTT
TRBJ2-7,TRBV7-2,once,NA,CASSPHMTRSYEQYF,TGTGCCAGCAGCCCCCACATGACTAGATCCTACGAGCAGTACTTC
TRBJ1-2,TRBV30,NA,NA,CAWSVSGARGYTF,TGTGCCTGGAGTGTAAGCGGGGCTCGGGGCTACACCTTC
TRBJ2-1,TRBV4-1,few,TRBD2,CASSQRTSGSYNEQFF,TGCGCCAGCAGCCAACGAACTAGCGGTTCCTACAATGAGCAGTTCTTC
TRBJ2-2,TRBV5-1,NA,TRBD2,CASSLASGVNTGELFF,TGCGCCAGCAGCTTGGCCAGCGGGGTGAACACCGGGGAGCTGTTTTTT
TRBJ2-3,TRBV5-1,NA,TRBD1,CASSSGQGSDTQYF,TGCGCCAGCAGCTCGGGACAGGGCTCAGATACGCAGTATTTT
TRBJ1-5,TRBV4-3,NA,NA,CASSQEMRLGGEPQHF,TGCGCCAGCAGCCAAGAGATGAGGTTGGGGGGTGAGCCCCAGCATTTT
TRBJ1-1,TRBV6-2/TRBV6-3,few,NA,CASSYSIPSRFMNTEAFF,TGTGCCAGCAGTTACTCGATCCCATCCAGGTTCATGAACACTGAAGCTTTCTTT
TRBJ1-1,TRBV6-6,NA,NA,CASELVGRNTEAFF,TGTGCCAGCGAACTGGTGGGCAGAAACACTGAAGCTTTCTTT
TRBJ1-1,TRBV5-5,once,TRBD1,CASSLDRGSRGTEAFF,TGTGCCAGCAGCTTGGACAGGGGGTCGAGAGGCACTGAAGCTTTCTTT
TRBJ2-1,TRBV10-3,NA,NA,CAISERRENNEQFF,TGTGCCATCAGTGAGAGACGGGAAAACAATGAGCAGTTCTTC
TRBJ1-6,TRBV6-5,few,NA,CASSYRGGGSPLHF,TGTGCCAGCAGTTACAGGGGCGGGGGTTCACCCCTCCACTTT
TRBJ1-2,TRBV10-3,once,TRBD1,CAISGQGGYGYTF,TGTGCCATCAGTGGACAGGGAGGCTATGGCTACACCTTC
TRBJ2-7,TRBV5-8,NA,TRBD1,CASSRDRSQQYF,TGTGCCAGCAGCAGGGACAGGTCACAGCAGTACTTC
TRBJ1-2,TRBV12-3/TRBV12-4,NA,NA,CASSLVGNYGYTF,TGTGCCAGCAGTTTAGTCGGTAACTATGGCTACACCTTC
TRBJ1-2,TRBV29-1,NA,NA,CSVYSRVNRVQGYTF,TGCAGCGTCTACAGCCGAGTCAACAGGGTACAAGGCTACACCTTC
TRBJ1-4,TRBV5-1,NA,NA,CASSPGQGNEKLFF,TGCGCCAGCAGCCCTGGCCAGGGTAATGAAAAACTGTTTTTT
TRBJ2-7,TRBV5-1,NA,TRBD2,CASSSGLADSKQYF,TGCGCCAGCAGCTCGGGACTAGCGGATTCTAAGCAGTACTTC
TRBJ1-6,TRBV6-5,NA,NA,CASSYVRGSYNSPLHF,TGTGCCAGCAGTTACGTCCGGGGCTCCTATAATTCACCCCTCCACTTT
TRBJ1-6,TRBV6-6,few,TRBD1,CASSPPTGPPLHF,TGTGCCAGCAGTCCACCGACAGGGCCACCCCTCCACTTT
TRBJ2-3,TRBV28,NA,NA,CASSFLATDTQYF,TGTGCCAGCAGTTTTCTAGCAACAGATACGCAGTATTTT
TRBJ1-1,TRBV12-3/TRBV12-4,NA,NA,CASSLRATEAFF,TGTGCCAGCAGCCTCCGCGCCACTGAAGCTTTCTTT
TRBJ1-4,TRBV7-2,NA,TRBD1,CASRRGGQGEKLFF,TGTGCCAGCAGGCGGGGAGGACAGGGGGAGAAACTGTTTTTT
TRBJ1-4,TRBV5-6,NA,TRBD1,CASSARTGAEKLFF,TGTGCCAGCAGCGCACGGACAGGGGCTGAAAAACTGTTTTTT
TRBJ1-2,TRBV6-6,NA,NA,CASSYSRLTDYGYTF,TGTGCCAGCAGTTACTCGCGGTTGACGGACTATGGCTACACCTTC
TRBJ1-1,TRBV5-8,NA,TRBD1,CASRLTGAGDTEAFF,TGTGCCAGCAGGTTGACAGGGGCTGGGGACACTGAAGCTTTCTTT
TRBJ1-1,TRBV18,NA,TRBD1,CASSPPRRGRGTEAFF,TGTGCCAGCTCACCACCAAGAAGGGGGCGCGGTACTGAAGCTTTCTTT
TRBJ1-5,TRBV27,NA,NA,CASSQFNQPQHF,TGTGCCAGCAGCCAATTCAATCAGCCCCAGCATTTT
TRBJ1-2,TRBV9,NA,TRBD1,CASSPLDRGYGYTF,TGTGCCAGCAGCCCGTTGGACAGGGGCTATGGCTACACCTTC
TRBJ2-7,TRBV2,NA,NA,CASSQGPPYEQYF,TGTGCCAGCAGTCAAGGGCCTCCGTACGAGCAGTACTTC